This T cell receptor beta chain was identified during a study of T cell responses to AZD1222 COVID-19 vaccine. TCRdb's table, derived via immunoSEQ multiplex PCR, lists solely in-frame clones and lacks some. The table records some 96,000 clones, 80% to 90% of them present only once. CDR3 size: 17 residues. Germline assignment: CDR1 LGHDT and CDR2 YNNKEL (reference sequence). With 4 bases clipped from V and 5 bases from J, the junction kept 11 bases outside the gene matches. The sample in question was peripheral blood, obtained on day 0 of AZD1222 vaccination. This rearrangement joins TRBV3-1 (or the pseudogene TRBV3-2) to TRBJ2-2, with 9 bases aligning to TRBD1. The TCR comes from an adult in good health. CDR3 protein: CASSPQVDRGWTGELFF. CDR3 DNA sequence: TGTGCCAGCAGCCCGCAAGTGGACAGGGGATGGACCGGGGAGCTGTTTTTT.